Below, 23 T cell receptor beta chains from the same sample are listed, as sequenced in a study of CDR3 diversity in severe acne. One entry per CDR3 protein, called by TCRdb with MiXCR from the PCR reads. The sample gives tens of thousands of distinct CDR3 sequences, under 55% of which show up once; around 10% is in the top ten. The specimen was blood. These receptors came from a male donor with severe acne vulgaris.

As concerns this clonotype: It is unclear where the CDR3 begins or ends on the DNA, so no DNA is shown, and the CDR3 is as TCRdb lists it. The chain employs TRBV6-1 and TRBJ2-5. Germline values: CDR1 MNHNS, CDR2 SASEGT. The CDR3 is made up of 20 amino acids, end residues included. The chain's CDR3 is CASSEAVGYGYTFGSGTQYF.

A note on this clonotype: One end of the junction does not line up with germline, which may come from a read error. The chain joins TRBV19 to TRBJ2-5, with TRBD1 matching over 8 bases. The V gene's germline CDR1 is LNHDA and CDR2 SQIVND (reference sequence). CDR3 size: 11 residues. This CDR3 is CASRGLETQHF. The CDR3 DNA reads TGTGCCAGCAGGGGGCTAGAGACCCAGCACTTC.

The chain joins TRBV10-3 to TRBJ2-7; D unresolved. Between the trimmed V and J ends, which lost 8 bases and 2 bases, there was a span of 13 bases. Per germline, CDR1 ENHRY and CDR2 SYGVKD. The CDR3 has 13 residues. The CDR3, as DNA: TGTGCCATCTTAAGAGAAGCGACCTACGAGCAGTACTTC. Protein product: CAILREATYEQYF.

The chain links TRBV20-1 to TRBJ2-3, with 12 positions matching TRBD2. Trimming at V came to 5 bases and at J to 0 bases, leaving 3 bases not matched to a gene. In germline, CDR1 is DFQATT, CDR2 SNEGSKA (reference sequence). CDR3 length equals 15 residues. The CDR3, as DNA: TGCAGTGCTGCCGGGACTAGCGGGAGCACAGATACGCAGTATTTT. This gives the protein CSAAGTSGSTDTQYF.

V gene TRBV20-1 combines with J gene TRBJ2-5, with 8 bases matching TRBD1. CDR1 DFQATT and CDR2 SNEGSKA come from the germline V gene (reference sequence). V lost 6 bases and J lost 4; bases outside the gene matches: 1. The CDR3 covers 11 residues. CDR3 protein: CSADRGETQYF. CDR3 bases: TGCAGTGCAGACAGGGGAGAGACCCAGTACTTC.

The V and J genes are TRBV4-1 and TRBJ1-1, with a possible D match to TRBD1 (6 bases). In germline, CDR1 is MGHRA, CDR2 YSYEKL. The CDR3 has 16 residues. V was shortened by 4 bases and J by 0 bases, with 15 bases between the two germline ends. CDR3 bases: TGCGCCAGCAGCCGATCGACGGGACAAGTGAACACTGAAGCTTTCTTT. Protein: CASSRSTGQVNTEAFF.

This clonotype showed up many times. The CDR3 loop is CSARPGQGPQHF. CDR3 DNA: TGCAGTGCTAGACCGGGACAGGGGCCCCAGCATTTT. The J gene is TRBJ1-5, the V gene TRBV20-1; TRBD1 aligns across 9 bases. Germline CDR1 reads DFQATT; CDR2 reads SNEGSKA (reference sequence). The CDR3 extends over 12 amino acids. The trim removed 2 bases at V and 9 bases at J, leaving 2 bases unmatched.

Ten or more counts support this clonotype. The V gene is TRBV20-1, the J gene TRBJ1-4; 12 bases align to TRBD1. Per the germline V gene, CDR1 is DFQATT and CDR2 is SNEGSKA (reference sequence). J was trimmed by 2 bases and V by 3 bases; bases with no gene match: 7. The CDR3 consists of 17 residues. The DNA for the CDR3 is TGCAGTGCTAGGGTCGGGACAGGGGGCGCGACTAATGAAAAACTGTTTTTT. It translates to CSARVGTGGATNEKLFF.

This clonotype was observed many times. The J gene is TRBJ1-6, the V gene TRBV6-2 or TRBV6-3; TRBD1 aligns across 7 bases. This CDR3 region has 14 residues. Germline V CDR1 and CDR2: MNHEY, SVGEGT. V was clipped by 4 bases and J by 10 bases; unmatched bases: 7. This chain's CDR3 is CASSSRQGRSPLHF. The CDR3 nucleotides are TGTGCCAGCAGTTCCAGACAGGGCCGCTCACCCCTCCACTTT.

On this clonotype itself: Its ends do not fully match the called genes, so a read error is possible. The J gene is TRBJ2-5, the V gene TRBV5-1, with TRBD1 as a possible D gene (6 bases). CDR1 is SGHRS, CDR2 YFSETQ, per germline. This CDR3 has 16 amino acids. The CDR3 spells CTSSLRSGTSQETQYF. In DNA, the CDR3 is TGCACCAGCAGCTTGAGATCCGGGACATCGCAAGAGACCCAGTACTTC. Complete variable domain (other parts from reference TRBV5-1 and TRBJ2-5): KAGVTQTPRYLIKTRGQQVTLSCSPISGHRSVSWYQQTPGQGLQFLFEYFSETQRNKGNFPGRFSGRQFSNSRSEMNVSTLELGDSALYLCTSSLRSGTSQETQYFGPGTRLLVL.

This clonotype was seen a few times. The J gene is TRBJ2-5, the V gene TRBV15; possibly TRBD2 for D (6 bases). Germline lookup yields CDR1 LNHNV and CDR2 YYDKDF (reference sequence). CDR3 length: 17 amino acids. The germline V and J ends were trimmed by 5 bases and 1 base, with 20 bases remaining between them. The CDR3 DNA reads TGTGCCACCAGCGGAGGGTGGCTTGAACTAGCCCAAGAGACCCAGTACTTC. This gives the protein CATSGGWLELAQETQYF.

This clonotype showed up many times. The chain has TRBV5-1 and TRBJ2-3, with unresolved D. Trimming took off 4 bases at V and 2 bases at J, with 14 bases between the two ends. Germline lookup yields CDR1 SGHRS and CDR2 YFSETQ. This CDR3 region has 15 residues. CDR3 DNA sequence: TGCGCCAGCAGCACCACAAAAGGAGACACAGATACGCAGTATTTT. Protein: CASSTTKGDTDTQYF.

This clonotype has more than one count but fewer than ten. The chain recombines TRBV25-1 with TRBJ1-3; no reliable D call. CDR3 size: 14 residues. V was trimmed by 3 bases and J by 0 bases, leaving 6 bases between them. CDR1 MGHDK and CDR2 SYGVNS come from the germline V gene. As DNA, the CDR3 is TGTGCCAGCAGTGAGACCTCCTCTGGAAACACCATATATTTT. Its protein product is CASSETSSGNTIYF.

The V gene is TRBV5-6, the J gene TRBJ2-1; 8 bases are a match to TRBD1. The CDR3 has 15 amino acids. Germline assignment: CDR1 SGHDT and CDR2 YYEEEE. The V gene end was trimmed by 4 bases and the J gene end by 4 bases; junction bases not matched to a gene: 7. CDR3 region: CASSNRGAGYNEQFF. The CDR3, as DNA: TGTGCCAGCAGCAACAGGGGGGCGGGATACAATGAGCAGTTCTTC.

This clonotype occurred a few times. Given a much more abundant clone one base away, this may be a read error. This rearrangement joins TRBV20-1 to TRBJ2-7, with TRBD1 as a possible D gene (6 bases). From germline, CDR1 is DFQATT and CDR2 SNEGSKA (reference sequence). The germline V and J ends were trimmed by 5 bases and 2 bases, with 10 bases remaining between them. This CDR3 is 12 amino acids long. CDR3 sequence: CSALQGTYEQYF. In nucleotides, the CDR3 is TGCAGTGCTTTACAGGGAACCTACGAGCAGTACTTC.

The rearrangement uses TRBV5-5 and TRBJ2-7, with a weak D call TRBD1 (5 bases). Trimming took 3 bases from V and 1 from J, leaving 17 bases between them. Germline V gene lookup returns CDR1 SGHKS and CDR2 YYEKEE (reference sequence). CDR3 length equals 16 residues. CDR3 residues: CASSSDPRQQSYEQYV. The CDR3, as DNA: TGTGCCAGCAGCTCTGACCCCAGACAGCAATCCTACGAGCAGTACGTC.

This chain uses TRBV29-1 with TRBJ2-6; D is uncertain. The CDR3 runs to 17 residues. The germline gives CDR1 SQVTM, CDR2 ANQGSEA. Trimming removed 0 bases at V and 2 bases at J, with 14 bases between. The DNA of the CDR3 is TGCAGCGTTGAAGAAAGACCAATCCGGGCTGGGGCCAACGTCCTGACTTTC. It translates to CSVEERPIRAGANVLTF.

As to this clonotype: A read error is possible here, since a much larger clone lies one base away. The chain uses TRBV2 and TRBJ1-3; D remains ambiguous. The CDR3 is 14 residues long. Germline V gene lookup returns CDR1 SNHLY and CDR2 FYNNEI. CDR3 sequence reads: CVSSDSTARDTIYF. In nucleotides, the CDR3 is TGTGTCAGCAGTGACTCTACAGCGCGGGACACCATATATTTT.

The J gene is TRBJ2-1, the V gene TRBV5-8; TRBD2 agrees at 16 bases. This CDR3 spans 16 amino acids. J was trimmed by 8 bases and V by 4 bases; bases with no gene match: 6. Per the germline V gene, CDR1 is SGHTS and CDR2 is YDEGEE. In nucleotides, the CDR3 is TGTGCCAGCAGCACCGGGACTAGCGGGAGGGCCTATGAGCAGTTCTTC. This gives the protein CASSTGTSGRAYEQFF.

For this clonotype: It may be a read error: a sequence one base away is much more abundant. CDR3 coding DNA: TGCAGTGCTTTCTCCGGGACAGGCCCGAACACTGAAACTTTCTTT. It encodes CSAFSGTGPNTETFF. V usage is TRBV20-1 and J usage is TRBJ1-1; TRBD1 agrees at 8 bases. The CDR3 is made up of 15 amino acids. Germline V gene lookup returns CDR1 DFQATT and CDR2 SNEGSKA (reference sequence).

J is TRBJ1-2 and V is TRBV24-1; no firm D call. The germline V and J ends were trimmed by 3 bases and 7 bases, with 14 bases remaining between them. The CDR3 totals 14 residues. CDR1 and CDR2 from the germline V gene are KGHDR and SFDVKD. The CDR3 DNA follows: TGTGCCACCAGTGATCCGGCCCATTTTGGTGGCTACACCTTC. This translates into CATSDPAHFGGYTF.

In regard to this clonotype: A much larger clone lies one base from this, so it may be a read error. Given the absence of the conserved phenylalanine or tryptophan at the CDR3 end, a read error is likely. Here the CDR3 reads CASSWGDRETQYL. The CDR3 DNA sequence: TGTGCCAGCAGTTGGGGGGACCGAGAGACCCAGTACCTC. The chain couples TRBV2 to TRBJ2-5; weak D call: TRBD2 (6 bases). From germline, CDR1 is SNHLY and CDR2 FYNNEI. The CDR3 contains 13 residues. V was pared by 5 bases and J by 4 bases, with 11 bases between.

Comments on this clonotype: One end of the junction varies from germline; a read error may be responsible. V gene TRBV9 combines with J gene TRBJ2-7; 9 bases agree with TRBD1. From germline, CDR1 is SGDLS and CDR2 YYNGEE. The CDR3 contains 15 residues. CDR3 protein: CASGNTTGGFFPVCF. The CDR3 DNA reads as TGTGCCAGCGGAAACACCACAGGGGGCTTTTTCCCAGTGTGCTTC.